This T cell receptor beta chain was sequenced in a study of a mutant IDH1 vaccine in newly diagnosed glioma. Across the study: Treated patients had a mean age of 40.4 years and a 62.5% male, around 38% female split. Previous treatment comprised radiotherapy, temozolomide, or both, mostly both.

Deletions cut 6 bases from V and 1 base from J, with 9 bases between. This CDR3 contains 13 residues. Germline CDR1 MNHNS, CDR2 SASEGT. Time point meaning: baseline, week 1 (first vaccination visit). Treatment defined: pre-vaccination baseline after standard-of-care therapy. New WHO grade 3 or 4 astrocytomas that were IDH1-mutant and ATRX-lost had been found in donors. The data were produced by immunoSEQ multiplex PCR, yet TCRdb's version contains in-frame clones alone and is incomplete. The repertoire holds 20,000 or so clones, roughly 88% seen once, with 5.4% in the top ten. V usage is TRBV6-1 and J usage is TRBJ1-1; a weak D match, TRBD1 (6 bases). This material consisted of PBMCs, taken from a glioma patient treated with radiotherapy, temozolomide or both. This receptor was obtained from a man aged 40-50 years with glioma. The DNA for the CDR3 is TGTGCCAGCAGCCAGGGGAAGAACACTGAAGCTTTCTTT. Its protein is CASSQGKNTEAFF.